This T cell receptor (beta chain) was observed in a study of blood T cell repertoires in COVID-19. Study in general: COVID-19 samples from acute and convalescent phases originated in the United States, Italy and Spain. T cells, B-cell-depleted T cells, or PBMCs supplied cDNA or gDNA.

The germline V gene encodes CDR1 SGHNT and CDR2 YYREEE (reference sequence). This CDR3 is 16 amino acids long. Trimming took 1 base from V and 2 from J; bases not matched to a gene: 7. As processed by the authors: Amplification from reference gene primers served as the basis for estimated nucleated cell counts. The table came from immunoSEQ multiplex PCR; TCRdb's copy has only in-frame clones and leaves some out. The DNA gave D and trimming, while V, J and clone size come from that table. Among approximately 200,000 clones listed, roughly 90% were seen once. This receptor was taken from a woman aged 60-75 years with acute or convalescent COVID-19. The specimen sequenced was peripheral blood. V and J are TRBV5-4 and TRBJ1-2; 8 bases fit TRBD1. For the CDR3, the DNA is TGTGCCAGCAGCTTGAGGTCGGCAGGGGGCAACTATGGCTACACCTTC. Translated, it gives CASSLRSAGGNYGYTF.